This TCR beta chain was recorded in a study of T cell clonotyping in hematopoietic cell transplantation. Study-level points and caveats: Graft donor and pretransplant recipient Inverse Simpson Index values predicted broader posttransplant TCR diversity. After transplant, recipient diversity fell while pathologically expanded clonotypes grew through day 180. Few recipient clonotypes overlapped donors; over 95% were de novo at given depth.

Blood collection times were about day -28 and days 30, 100, 180 posttransplant. This clone was observed a single time. Its antigen is as yet unknown. Libraries were prepared by immunoSEQ multiplex PCR; TCRdb keeps only in-frame clonotypes and omits some of them. The sample records 15,000 to 20,000 clones, about 83% being singletons. The material sequenced was PBMCs, taken 100 days after allogeneic stem cell transplant. The receptor was derived from a male patient between 55 and 70 years old who had an allogeneic stem cell transplant from a related donor, so the T cells may come from the graft donor. Some clones in this sample may be carry-over from other donors' samples.

CDR3 DNA sequence: TGTGCCAGCACCTCAGGGGATACCTATAATTCACCCCTCCACTTT. Its translation is CASTSGDTYNSPLHF. The chain links TRBV2 to TRBJ1-6, with D tentatively TRBD1 (6 bases). The CDR3 totals 15 residues. Trimming took 7 bases from V and 2 from J, leaving 12 bases between them. Germline CDR1 is SNHLY and CDR2 is FYNNEI.